The present TCR beta chain was sequenced within a study of CD8+CD57+ T cells in acquired aplastic anemia. Study-level information: An average of approximately 3.2 ug of DNA was obtained from sorted CD4+ and CD8+ cells. Reads per healthy sample averaged about 10.8 million (CD4+) and some 11 million (CD8+). General study findings and limits: About 29 CD8+ CDR3 sequences occurred in both the patients and the controls. CD8+ Simpson's diversity in patients was not significantly different from that in controls.

TCR beta VDJ combinations and CDR3 sequences were profiled from genomic DNA. TCRdb ran MiXCR on the reads and lists one entry per CDR3 protein. This sample has around 180,000 distinct CDR3 sequences, with 50% to 75% found just once. Of note for this clonotype: Its specificity is unknown.

This CDR3 is built from 15 residues. Trimming removed 3 bases at V and 7 bases at J, with 20 bases between. CDR1 is SGHDT and CDR2 is YYEEEE in the germline V gene. Material for sequencing was sorted CD4+, CD8+, or CD8+CD57+ T cells (not recorded which) from PBMCs. This TCR derives from a human donor in good health. The rearrangement links TRBV5-6 to TRBJ2-7; a weak D match, TRBD1 (6 bases). The CDR3 loop is CASSSTGTSFWEQYF. The DNA for the CDR3 is TGTGCCAGCAGCTCCACAGGGACCTCCTTCTGGGAGCAGTACTTC.